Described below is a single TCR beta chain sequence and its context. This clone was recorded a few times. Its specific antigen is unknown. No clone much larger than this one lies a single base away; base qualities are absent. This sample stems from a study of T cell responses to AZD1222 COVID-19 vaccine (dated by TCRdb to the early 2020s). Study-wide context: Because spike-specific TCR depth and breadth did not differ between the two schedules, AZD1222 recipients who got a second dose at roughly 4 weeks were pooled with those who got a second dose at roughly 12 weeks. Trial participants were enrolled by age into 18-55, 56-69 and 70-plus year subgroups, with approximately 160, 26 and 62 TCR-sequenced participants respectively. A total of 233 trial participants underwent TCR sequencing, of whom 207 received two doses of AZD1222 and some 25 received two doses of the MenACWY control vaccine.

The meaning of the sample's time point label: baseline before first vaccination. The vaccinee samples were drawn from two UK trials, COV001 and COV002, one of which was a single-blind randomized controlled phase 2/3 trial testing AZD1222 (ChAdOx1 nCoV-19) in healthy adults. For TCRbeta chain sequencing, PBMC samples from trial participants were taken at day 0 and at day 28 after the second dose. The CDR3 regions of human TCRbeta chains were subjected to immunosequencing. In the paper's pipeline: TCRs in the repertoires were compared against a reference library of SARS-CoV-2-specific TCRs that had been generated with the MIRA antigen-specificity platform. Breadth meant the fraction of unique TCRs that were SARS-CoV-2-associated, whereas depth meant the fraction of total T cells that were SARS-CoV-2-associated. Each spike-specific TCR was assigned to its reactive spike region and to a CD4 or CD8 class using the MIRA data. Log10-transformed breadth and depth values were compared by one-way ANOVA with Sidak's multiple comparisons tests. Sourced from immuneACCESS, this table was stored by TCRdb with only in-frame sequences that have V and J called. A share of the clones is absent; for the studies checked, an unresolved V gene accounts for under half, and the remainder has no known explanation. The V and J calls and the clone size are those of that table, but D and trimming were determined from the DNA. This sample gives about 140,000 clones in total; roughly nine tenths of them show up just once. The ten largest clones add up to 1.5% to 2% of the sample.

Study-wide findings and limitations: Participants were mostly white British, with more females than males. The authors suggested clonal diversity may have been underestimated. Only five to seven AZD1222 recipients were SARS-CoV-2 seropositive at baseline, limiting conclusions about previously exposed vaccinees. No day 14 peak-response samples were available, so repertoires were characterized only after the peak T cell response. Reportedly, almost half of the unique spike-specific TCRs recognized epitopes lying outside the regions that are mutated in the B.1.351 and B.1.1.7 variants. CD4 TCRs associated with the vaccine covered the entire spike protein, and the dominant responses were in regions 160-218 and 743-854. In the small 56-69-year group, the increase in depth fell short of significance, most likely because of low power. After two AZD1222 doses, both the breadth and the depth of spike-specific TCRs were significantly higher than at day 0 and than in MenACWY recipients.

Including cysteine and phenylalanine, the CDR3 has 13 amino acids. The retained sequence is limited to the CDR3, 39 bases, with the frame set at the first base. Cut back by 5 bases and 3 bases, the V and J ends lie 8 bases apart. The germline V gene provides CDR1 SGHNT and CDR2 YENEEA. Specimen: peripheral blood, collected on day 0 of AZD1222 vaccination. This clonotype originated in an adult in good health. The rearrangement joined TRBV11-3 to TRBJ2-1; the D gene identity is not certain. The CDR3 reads CASSPSVYNEQFF. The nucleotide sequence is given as TGTGCCAGCAGCCCCAGCGTCTACAATGAGCAGTTCTTC.